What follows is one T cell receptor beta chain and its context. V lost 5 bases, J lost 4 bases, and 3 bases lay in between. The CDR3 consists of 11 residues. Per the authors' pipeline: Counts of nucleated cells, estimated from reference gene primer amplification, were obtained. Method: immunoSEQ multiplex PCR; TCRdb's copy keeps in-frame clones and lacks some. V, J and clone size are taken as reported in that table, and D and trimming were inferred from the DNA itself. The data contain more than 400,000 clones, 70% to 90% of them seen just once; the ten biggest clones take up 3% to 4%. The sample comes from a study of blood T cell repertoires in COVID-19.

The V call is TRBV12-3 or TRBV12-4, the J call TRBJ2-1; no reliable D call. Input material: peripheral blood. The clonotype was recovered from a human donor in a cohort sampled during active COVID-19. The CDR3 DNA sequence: TGTGCCAGCAGTCAATACAATGAGCAGTTCTTC. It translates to CASSQYNEQFF.